This T cell receptor (beta chain) was captured in a study of read filtering for tumor transcriptome and immune sequencing (dated by TCRdb to 2018 to 2020). Notes on the research overall: The cohort was composed of some 17 male and roughly 13 female patients, with a mean age of around 66 years and an age range of roughly 45 to 90. By revised international staging, about 8 patients were R-ISS I, some 17 were R-ISS II and about 7 were R-ISS III. Whole-transcriptome libraries were prepared with the TruSeq RNA Access Library Prep Kit after DNase treatment. TCR-region mapped reads per sample ranged from about 4.05 to 10.27 million with IR-seq versus only about 80 to 1,300 with RNA-seq. Using the same bone marrow samples, the study compared TCR repertoires obtained by targeted immune repertoire sequencing with those obtained by bulk whole-transcriptome sequencing. A main aim was a read-filtering strategy for immune repertoire data, specifically whether clonotypes supported by a single read should be removed.

Overall study outcomes, separate from this receptor: Compared with RNA-seq, IR-seq captured clonotypes at much greater depth and more reliably, and a smaller IR-seq throughput was enough to identify most of the shared clonotypes. The sorted CD138-negative fraction was composed of a mixed bone marrow immune population rather than of purified T cells. The correlation between IR-seq and RNA-seq shared clonotype proportions rose when single-read clonotypes were removed. In IR-seq, around 85% of clonotypes but 3% to 4.5% of total reads were represented by single-read clonotypes, whereas in RNA-seq, 74.6% of clonotypes and roughly 44% of reads were represented by single-read clonotypes.

TCR libraries were constructed from 350 to 400 ng RNA using the Immunoverse kit, and molecular barcoded adaptors covering alpha/delta and beta/gamma chains were employed. TCR library preparation was performed with the same RNA that was used for transcriptome sequencing. Sequencing of the TCR libraries was done on an Illumina HiSeq 4000 with 2 x 150 cycles. As for how the authors treated the data: Using MiXCR, which included quality filtering and error correction, TCR reads were aligned to human V, D, J and C references and then assembled into CDR3 clonotypes. The tcR package in R was used to analyze clonotype counts and gene usage diversity. For inspection of raw mapping reads, RNA-seq reads were mapped by STAR aligner version 2.5.3a onto GRCh37 of the human genome. IR-seq fastq files were randomly downsampled with Seqtk 1.3 to test the effect of sequencing depth on detected clonotypes. TCRdb redid the processing of the public reads, applying fastp at Q25 and MiXCR, and retained in-frame beta chains. Identical CDR3 proteins give one entry, which carries the most common genes and DNA. These V and J calls originate from TCRdb's pipeline instead of the authors' own analysis. Within this sample are roughly 130,000 distinct CDR3 sequences, with over 10% of them counted one time only. 9.5% to 12% of the sample is taken by the ten largest.

There are many counts of this clonotype. The antigen it binds to is not known. Nothing much larger sits one base from this clone, and base qualities are not available. Every patient had bone marrow sampled at the time of active disease. Isolation of bone marrow mononuclear cells was performed by Ficoll-Hypaque density gradient centrifugation. To remove myeloma plasma cells, the cells were labeled with CD138 magnetic microbeads on a MACS separator, and CD138-negative cells were then collected by negative selection. Flow cytometry on an Attune NxT with CD138 antibodies was used to check the purity of the isolated cells. Total RNA was extracted using TRIzol reagent and was quantified on a NanoDrop spectrophotometer. Paired RNA-seq and IR-seq were performed on each patient's CD138-negative bone marrow sample. The source is a donor at least 40 years old with multiple myeloma. The sample comprised a population of CD138-negative cells sorted from bone marrow. Per the publication, the cell subset or site label means: bone marrow mononuclear cells depleted of CD138+ plasma/myeloma cells by negative magnetic selection.

DNA sequence: TGTGCCAGCAGCGTAGGGGGGGTAGGGGTGGAGACCCAGTACTTC. It translates to CASSVGGVGVETQYF. The chain joins TRBV9 to TRBJ2-5, and the D gene may be TRBD2, 6 bases matching. The CDR3 starts with the cysteine, ends with the phenylalanine, and has 15 residues. The sequence is cut down to CDR3 DNA, 45 bases in frame from base 1. V gives up 0 bases and J gives up 5 bases, and the segment between their germline ends measures 14 bases. CDR1 SGDLS and CDR2 YYNGEE were looked up in the germline V gene. The variable domain in full, with residues beyond the CDR3 obtained from the reference TRBV9 and TRBJ2-5 genes, is DSGVTQTPKHLITATGQRVTLRCSPRSGDLSVYWYQQSLDQGLQFLIQYYNGEERAKGNILERFSAQQFPDLHSELNLSSLELGDSALYFCASSVGGVGVETQYFGPGTRLLVL.